This T cell receptor (beta chain) was recorded in a study of siplizumab effects on memory and regulatory T cells (dated by TCRdb to 2018 to 2020). About the full investigation: The study looked at the effect of siplizumab, an anti-CD2 antibody, on alloreactive T-cell subsets in allogeneic mixed lymphocyte reactions made from human PBMCs.

For this chain, trimming is 4 bases at the V end and 6 bases at the J end, and the number of junction bases without a gene match is 3. The CDR3, cysteine through phenylalanine, is 14 amino acids long. The retained sequence is limited to the CDR3, 42 bases, with the frame set at the first base. CDR1 and CDR2 are drawn from the germline V gene: MRHNA, SNTAGT. Turning to this clone: Its binding antigen is unknown. Per-base qualities were not stored, and no clone one base away is much larger.

Sorted unstimulated T cells, along with proliferating T cells recovered from mixed lymphocyte reactions, underwent TCRbeta CDR3 sequencing. Fresh whole blood from fewer than 11 HLA-typed healthy donors was used as the source from which PBMCs were isolated. Library construction relied on the immunoSEQ multiplex PCR assay. Each sample had some 94,000 TCR templates assayed by the deep sequencing platform. Genomic DNA extracted from sorted T cells was used for TCRbeta CDR3 sequencing. The original methods were these. Clonal analysis of TCRbeta CDR3 data was done in the R programming language. Alloreactive CD4+ and CD8+ clones were defined by comparing unstimulated samples with post-reaction CFSE-low samples. Regulatory or non-regulatory origin was assigned to alloreactive CD4+ clones by matching of sequences to sorted unstimulated Treg and non-Treg repertoires. TCRdb carries this immuneACCESS record with in-frame sequences only. Its versions omit some clonotypes, under half of them owing to an unresolved V gene in the studies checked, with the rest unexplained. The V and J calls and clone size are taken from that table; D and trimming were inferred from the DNA. The sample yields around 94,000 clones; 80% to 95% were counted once. The ten largest account for 1% to 1.3% of the sample.

What the research found in general, with its limitations: Greater diversity appeared to be present in unstimulated naive T cells than in memory T cells, and a substantial contribution to the alloresponse seemed to be made by naive cells. A naive or memory phenotype could not be assigned to roughly 80-95% of proliferating CD4+ or CD8+ clones. Whether proliferating Tregs from siplizumab cultures actually had suppressive function was not functionally confirmed. Because sequences below about 10^-5 frequency were poorly captured, only a minor fraction of alloreactive clones could be mapped to unstimulated subsets. Of the alloreactive CD4+ clones that could be mapped, the Treg-derived share averaged about 70% with siplizumab compared with approximately 30% in control reactions. Siplizumab significantly reduced the cumulative frequency of alloreactive sequences traceable to unstimulated CD4+ memory T cells.

The rearrangement combines TRBV6-4 with TRBJ2-1, and 10 junctional nucleotides match TRBD2. The sequenced material came from CD4+ T cells sorted from blood. The receptor comes from a human donor in good health. Here the CDR3 is given as CASSASGGSNEQFF. The nucleotides are TGTGCCAGCAGTGCTAGCGGGGGAAGCAATGAGCAGTTCTTC.